This T cell receptor beta chain was obtained from a study of yellow fever vaccine responses in identical twins. Study-wide findings and caveats: On the reported evidence, twins' vaccine T cell responses seemed partly convergent and partly personalized.

About this clonotype itself: Its antigen is still unknown.

The V end lost 2 bases, the J end lost 1 base, and 14 bases lay between the germline ends. CDR3 length: 16 amino acids. Germline loops: CDR1 KGHSH, CDR2 LQKENI. TCRdb analysed the RT-PCR reads with MiXCR anew, one entry per CDR3 protein. The sample yields about 17,000 distinct CDR3 sequences, around 65% seen once. The sample was T cells from blood (PBMCs), unsorted or a sorted subset (not recorded which), taken before or after yellow fever vaccination (not recorded which). This rearrangement joins TRBV18 to TRBJ2-5; the D gene is possibly TRBD1 (5 bases). The sequence derives from a woman between 18 and 30 years old who received the yellow fever vaccine. The CDR3 nucleotides read TGTGCCAGCTCACCAAATGCAGGGCAGCTCCAAGAGACCCAGTACTTC. It encodes CASSPNAGQLQETQYF.